The 4 T cell receptor beta chains in this list originate from one sample, sequenced in a study of T cells after yellow fever vaccination. Each CDR3 protein gets one entry after TCRdb re-called the 5' RACE reads with MiXCR. The table lists some 390,000 distinct CDR3 sequences, around 20% of them singletons. Material: PBMCs, obtained before the yellow fever booster vaccination. All receptors come from a man between 18 and 35 years old who received the YFV17D yellow fever vaccine.

This clonotype came up many times. The V call is TRBV7-2, the J call TRBJ1-4; 8 bases line up with TRBD1. CDR3 length: 15 amino acids. V shed 5 bases and J 5 bases; nucleotides not matched to a gene: 7. The V gene's germline CDR1 is SGHTA and CDR2 FQGNSA. The CDR3 reads CASSQRTGRNEKLFF. In DNA form, the CDR3 reads TGTGCCAGCAGCCAGAGGACAGGGAGGAATGAAAAACTGTTTTTT.

The chain has TRBV24-1 and TRBJ2-1; no firm D call. This CDR3 spans 13 amino acids. V was clipped by 0 bases and J by 12 bases, with 11 bases between them. Germline V gene sequence: CDR1 KGHDR, CDR2 SFDVKD. Written as DNA, the CDR3 is TGTGCCACCAGTGATTTGAATAGACCCTTGCAGTTCTTC. Translation: CATSDLNRPLQFF.

The V gene is TRBV7-6, the J gene TRBJ1-1, with 7 bases aligning to TRBD1. Germline V gives CDR1 SGHVS, CDR2 FNYEAQ. Trimming at V came to 4 bases and at J to 0 bases, leaving 5 bases not matched to a gene. The CDR3 runs 15 residues. Written as DNA, the CDR3 is TGTGCCAGCAGCTCAAAACAGGGGCTGAACACTGAAGCTTTCTTT. This translates into CASSSKQGLNTEAFF.

In its sample, this clonotype was seen a few times. The chain joins TRBV20-1 to TRBJ2-2; 7 bases align to TRBD1. The CDR3 spans 16 residues. Trimming cost V 0 bases and J 5 bases; bases outside gene matches: 9. CDR1 and CDR2 from the germline V gene are DFQATT and SNEGSKA (reference sequence). CDR3 in DNA: TGCAGTGCTAGAGACCAGGGGGTAGGAGTGACCGGGGAGCTGTTTTTT. This codes for CSARDQGVGVTGELFF.